One and the same sample provided the 28 T cell receptor beta chains below, sequenced in a study of T cell responses to AZD1222 COVID-19 vaccine. Sequenced by immunoSEQ multiplex PCR; TCRdb stores in-frame clones only, minus some. The data hold more than 250,000 clones, with 85% to 95% observed a single time. Sequences were derived from peripheral blood, sampled on day 0 of AZD1222 vaccination. The receptors derive from an adult in good health.

Details on this clone: The sample has other DNA sequences that encode this CDR3 too. V usage is TRBV7-3 and J usage is TRBJ2-7; 9 bases are a match to TRBD1. Germline loops: CDR1 SGHTA, CDR2 FQGTGA. With V trimmed by 2 bases and J by 4 bases, 0 bases remained unmatched. This CDR3 has 13 amino acids. The CDR3 here is CASSLDRGYEQYF. CDR3 in DNA: TGTGCCAGCAGCTTAGACAGGGGGTACGAGCAGTACTTC. Variable domain in full (rest from reference TRBV7-3 and TRBJ2-7): GAGVSQTPSNKVTEKGKYVELRCDPISGHTALYWYRQSLGQGPEFLIYFQGTGAADDSGLPNDRFFAVRPEGSVSTLKIQRTERGDSAVYLCASSLDRGYEQYFGPGTRLTVT.

V usage is TRBV11-3 and J usage is TRBJ2-7; possible D gene TRBD2, 5 bases. Germline assignment: CDR1 SGHNT and CDR2 YENEEA. The CDR3 extends over 14 amino acids. With 5 bases removed from V and 0 bases from J, the gap between germline ends came to 11 bases. Written as DNA, the CDR3 is TGTGCCAGCAGCCCTGGAGGTGACTCCTACGAGCAGTACTTC. This gives the protein CASSPGGDSYEQYF.

The J gene is TRBJ2-7, the V gene TRBV5-1, with D tentatively TRBD2 (8 bases). This CDR3 region has 15 residues. Germline values: CDR1 SGHRS, CDR2 YFSETQ. V shed 5 bases and J shed 2 bases, with 17 bases lying between them. CDR3 loop: CASSRGGQQTYEQYF. CDR3 sequence (DNA): TGCGCCAGCAGTCGGGGGGGACAGCAGACCTACGAGCAGTACTTC.

The chain carries TRBV5-1 and TRBJ1-1; no firm D call. V lost 4 bases to trimming and J lost 1 base, with 8 bases between them. The CDR3 is 13 residues long. Germline CDR1 is SGHRS and CDR2 is YFSETQ. CDR3 coding DNA: TGCGCCAGCAGCCCGGACGGGAACACTGAAGCTTTCTTT. Translation gives CASSPDGNTEAFF.

V and J are TRBV7-9 and TRBJ2-3; 7 nucleotides match TRBD2. J lost 4 bases, V lost 2 bases, and 6 bases had no gene match. The CDR3 has 15 residues. Per germline, CDR1 SEHNR and CDR2 FQNEAQ (reference sequence). CDR3 region: CASSLSGGLSDTQYF. The CDR3 DNA follows: TGTGCCAGCAGCTTATCGGGAGGCCTATCAGATACGCAGTATTTT.

J is TRBJ2-3 and V is TRBV18; 9 nucleotides match TRBD2. The V gene end was trimmed by 2 bases and the J gene end by 3 bases; junction bases not matched to a gene: 3. Germline CDR1 and CDR2: KGHSH and LQKENI. This CDR3 comprises 15 residues. CDR3 sequence (DNA): TGTGCCAGCTCACCAGCGGGGGGGCCGACAGATACGCAGTATTTT. Protein product: CASSPAGGPTDTQYF.

The chain uses TRBV9 and TRBJ1-6; D not resolved. The CDR3 is 15 residues long. CDR1 and CDR2 from the germline V gene are SGDLS and YYNGEE. Deletions cut 4 bases from V and 5 bases from J, with 13 bases between. CDR3 amino acids: CASSSAREDNSPLHF. For the CDR3, the DNA is TGTGCCAGCAGCTCCGCTAGGGAAGATAATTCACCCCTCCACTTT.

The J gene is TRBJ1-5, the V gene TRBV2, with TRBD1 matching over 8 bases. Germline lookup yields CDR1 SNHLY and CDR2 FYNNEI. Trimming cost V 10 bases and J 5 bases; bases outside gene matches: 7. The CDR3 totals 13 residues. CDR3 sequence reads: CATRQGADQPQHF. The DNA of the CDR3 is TGTGCCACCCGGCAGGGGGCAGATCAGCCCCAGCATTTT.

The V gene is TRBV6-5, the J gene TRBJ2-7, with D maybe TRBD2 (5 bases). The CDR3 covers 15 residues. V was shortened by 6 bases and J by 7 bases, with 22 bases between the two germline ends. The V gene's germline CDR1 is MNHEY and CDR2 SVGAGI. The DNA of the CDR3 is TGTGCCAGCAGCCCCCAAGGTGGTACTACGGGGGAGCAGTACTTC. The encoded protein is CASSPQGGTTGEQYF.

The chain joins TRBV28 to TRBJ2-7; D gene uncertain. The germline V and J ends were trimmed by 2 bases and 9 bases, with 14 bases remaining between them. Germline lookup yields CDR1 MDHEN and CDR2 SYDVKM. The CDR3 spans 13 residues. Here the CDR3 DNA reads TGTGCCAGCAGTTTACCCCGATCCTGGGCGCAGTACTTC. Translating gives CASSLPRSWAQYF.

The J gene is TRBJ2-7, the V gene TRBV10-2; 7 nucleotides match TRBD1. V gave up 4 bases and J gave up 1 base; unmatched junction bases: 1. CDR1 WSHSY and CDR2 SAAADI come from the germline V gene. The CDR3 is 13 residues long. The CDR3 DNA is TGCGCCAGCAGTGGACAGGGATCCTACGAGCAGTACTTC. Its protein is CASSGQGSYEQYF.

The chain joins TRBV5-8 to TRBJ2-7, with D perhaps assigned TRBD1 or TRBD2 (5 bases each). V was cut by 1 base and J by 0 bases, with 11 bases left in between. The CDR3 is 15 residues long. Germline V CDR1 and CDR2: SGHTS, YDEGEE. The CDR3 here is CASSLRGASSYEQYF. CDR3 in DNA: TGTGCCAGCAGCTTGAGAGGGGCGAGCTCCTACGAGCAGTACTTC.

The V gene is TRBV28, the J gene TRBJ2-7; 7 nucleotides line up with TRBD1. The germline gives CDR1 MDHEN, CDR2 SYDVKM. V gave up 6 bases and J gave up 7 bases; unmatched junction bases: 12. The CDR3 is made up of 14 amino acids. CDR3 nucleotides: TGTGCCAGCAGCCAACAGGGGACCTCTCGGGAGCAGTACTTC. The encoded protein is CASSQQGTSREQYF.

J is TRBJ2-3 and V is TRBV6-4; D possibly corresponds to TRBD1 (6 bases). This CDR3 is 13 amino acids long. The V end was cut by 3 bases, the J end by 10 bases, with 14 bases between. Germline assignment: CDR1 MRHNA and CDR2 SNTAGT. DNA of the CDR3: TGTGCCAGCAGTGAAGGCACCCGGACAGCGCAGTATTTT. It yields the protein CASSEGTRTAQYF.

A single count supports this clone. The chain is built from TRBV11-2 and TRBJ2-7; D is uncertain. Germline V CDR1 and CDR2: SGHAT, FQNNGV. The CDR3 runs to 15 residues. V was shortened by 5 bases and J by 3 bases, with 17 bases between the two germline ends. The CDR3 nucleotides read TGTGCCAGCAGCGCCCGCCTCGTAGGTAGCTACGAGCAGTACTTC. Translation gives CASSARLVGSYEQYF.

The chain couples TRBV18 to TRBJ2-2; D is perhaps TRBD2 (5 bases). CDR1 and CDR2 from the germline V gene are KGHSH and LQKENI. The ends were cut back, 0 bases at V and 6 bases at J, with 8 bases in the middle. The CDR3 spans 14 residues. The CDR3 sequence is CASSPPGSSGELFF. CDR3 DNA sequence: TGTGCCAGCTCACCACCGGGGAGTTCCGGGGAGCTGTTTTTT. Full variable domain (rest looked up from reference TRBV18 and TRBJ2-2): NAGVMQNPRHLVRRRGQEARLRCSPMKGHSHVYWYRQLPEEGLKFMVYLQKENIIDESGMPKERFSAEFPKEGPSILRIQQVVRGDSAAYFCASSPPGSSGELFFGEGSRLTVL.

This chain links TRBV30 with TRBJ1-5, with D possibly TRBD1 on 5 matching bases. Trimming took 0 bases from V and 7 from J, leaving 10 bases between them. The germline V gene has CDR1 GTSNPN and CDR2 SVGIG (reference sequence). The CDR3 length is 13 residues. The CDR3 sequence is CAWSVRGDQPQHF. For the CDR3, the DNA is TGTGCCTGGAGTGTACGGGGGGACCAGCCCCAGCATTTT.

J is TRBJ2-7 and V is TRBV5-1, with D perhaps matching TRBD2 (7 bases). The V end lost 0 bases, the J end lost 2 bases, and 18 bases lay between the germline ends. CDR3 length equals 17 residues. The germline CDR1 and CDR2 sequences are SGHRS and YFSETQ. CDR3 in DNA: TGCGCCAGCAGCTTGGCACCAAGTGGGGGGGCCACCTACGAGCAGTACTTC. It translates to CASSLAPSGGATYEQYF. The full variable domain, its missing parts supplied by reference TRBV5-1 and TRBJ2-7, is KAGVTQTPRYLIKTRGQQVTLSCSPISGHRSVSWYQQTPGQGLQFLFEYFSETQRNKGNFPGRFSGRQFSNSRSEMNVSTLELGDSALYLCASSLAPSGGATYEQYFGPGTRLTVT.

This chain connects TRBV7-9 to TRBJ2-1, with D unclear. The CDR3 is 13 residues long. The germline gives CDR1 SEHNR, CDR2 FQNEAQ (reference sequence). The V and J ends lost 4 bases and 8 bases respectively, with 12 bases between them. The DNA of the CDR3 is TGTGCCAGCAGCTGGGTACCCGAGGATGAGCAGTTCTTC. Translated, it gives CASSWVPEDEQFF.

The V call is TRBV5-4, the J call TRBJ2-2, with 9 bases lining up with TRBD1. In germline, CDR1 is SGHNT, CDR2 YYREEE (reference sequence). V lost 1 base to trimming and J lost 3 bases; unmatched junction nucleotides: 4. The CDR3 has 16 residues. CDR3 sequence: CASSLRTGADTGELFF. CDR3 sequence (DNA): TGTGCCAGCAGCTTGCGGACAGGGGCGGACACCGGGGAGCTGTTTTTT. The full variable domain, completed using reference TRBV5-4 and TRBJ2-2, is ETGVTQSPTHLIKTRGQQVTLRCSSQSGHNTVSWYQQALGQGPQFIFQYYREEENGRGNFPPRFSGLQFPNYSSELNVNALELDDSALYLCASSLRTGADTGELFFGEGSRLTVL.

This clone was counted a single time. The J gene is TRBJ2-1, the V gene TRBV2; D unclear. The germline V gene has CDR1 SNHLY and CDR2 FYNNEI. The germline V and J ends were trimmed by 11 bases and 1 base, with 9 bases remaining between them. CDR3 size: 12 residues. The chain's CDR3 is CAGSTSYNEQFF. The CDR3 DNA sequence: TGTGCCGGGTCGACGTCCTACAATGAGCAGTTCTTC.

The chain recombines TRBV5-1 with TRBJ2-3, with 10 bases aligning to TRBD2. V gave up 4 bases and J gave up 2 bases; unmatched junction bases: 13. CDR3 length: 18 amino acids. The germline CDR1 and CDR2 sequences are SGHRS and YFSETQ. Here the CDR3 reads CASSPILAGVANTDTQYF. DNA of the CDR3: TGCGCCAGCAGCCCGATCCTAGCGGGAGTCGCAAACACAGATACGCAGTATTTT.

The chain joins TRBV6-4 to TRBJ2-7; D call uncertain. Between the trimmed V and J ends, which lost 6 bases and 5 bases, there was a span of 11 bases. The CDR3 runs 12 residues. From germline, CDR1 is MRHNA and CDR2 SNTAGT. CDR3 region: CASRTIFDEQYF. The CDR3 DNA reads as TGTGCCAGCAGAACTATCTTCGACGAGCAGTACTTC.

This clone occurred a few times. V is TRBV7-2 and J is TRBJ2-5; 9 nucleotides line up with TRBD2. Per germline, CDR1 SGHTA and CDR2 FQGNSA. This CDR3 region has 16 residues. The V segment lost 1 base and the J segment 7 bases; nucleotides outside the gene matches: 10. CDR3 region: CASSLGKGLARGTQYF. The CDR3 DNA is TGTGCCAGCAGCTTAGGAAAGGGACTAGCACGGGGGACCCAGTACTTC.

V is TRBV5-6 and J is TRBJ2-1, with D hard to call. CDR1 and CDR2 (germline): SGHDT, YYEEEE. CDR3 length: 12 residues. V was clipped by 1 base and J by 1 base, with 0 bases between them. CDR3 sequence reads: CASSLSYNEQFF. The CDR3 DNA reads as TGTGCCAGCAGCTTGTCCTACAATGAGCAGTTCTTC.

This chain joins TRBV2 and TRBJ1-1; 11 bases agree with TRBD1. V shed 7 bases, J shed 5 bases, and the junction held 9 bases outside the gene matches. This CDR3 spans 15 amino acids. Germline CDR1 SNHLY, CDR2 FYNNEI. In DNA form, the CDR3 reads TGTGCCAGCATCCTATCCGGGACAGGGGGGACTGAAGCTTTCTTT. Encoded protein: CASILSGTGGTEAFF. Using reference TRBV2 and TRBJ1-1 for the parts outside the CDR3, the full variable domain is EPEVTQTPSHQVTQMGQEVILRCVPISNHLYFYWYRQILGQKVEFLVSFYNNEISEKSEIFDDQFSVERPDGSNFTLKIRSTKLEDSAMYFCASILSGTGGTEAFFGQGTRLTVV.

The J gene is TRBJ2-6, the V gene TRBV28; possibly TRBD1 for D (6 bases). Trimming cost V 7 bases and J 3 bases, with 13 bases left between them. CDR3 length: 15 amino acids. The germline V gene has CDR1 MDHEN and CDR2 SYDVKM. The DNA of the CDR3 is TGTGCCAGCATTCAAGGGGGAATTGGGGCCAACGTCCTGACTTTC. It translates to CASIQGGIGANVLTF.

This chain uses TRBV21-1 with TRBJ1-3. TRBV21-1 is labeled a pseudogene. The CDR3 loop spans 17 amino acids. The CDR3 nucleotides are TGTGCCAGCAGCACAAAAAGGGGCCGGGGCTCTGGAAACACCATATATTTT. It translates to CASSTKRGRGSGNTIYF.